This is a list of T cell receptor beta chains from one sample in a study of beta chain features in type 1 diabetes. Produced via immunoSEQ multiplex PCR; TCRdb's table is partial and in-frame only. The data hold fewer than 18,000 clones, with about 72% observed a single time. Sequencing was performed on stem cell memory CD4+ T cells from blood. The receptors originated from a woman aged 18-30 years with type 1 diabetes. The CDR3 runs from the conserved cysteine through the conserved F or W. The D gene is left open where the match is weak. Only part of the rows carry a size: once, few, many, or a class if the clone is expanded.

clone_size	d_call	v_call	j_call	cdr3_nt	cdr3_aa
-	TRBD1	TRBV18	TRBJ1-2	TGTGCCAGCTCAGCAACCATGAGACAGGGTCTTGACTATGGCTACACCTTC	CASSATMRQGLDYGYTF
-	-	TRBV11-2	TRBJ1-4	TGTGCCAGCAGGACTTGGGGAGGACGTAATGAAAAACTGTTTTTT	CASRTWGGRNEKLFF
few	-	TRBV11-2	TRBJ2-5	TGTGCCAGCAGCACCTCAGGAACGCCCAAAGAGACCCAGTACTTC	CASSTSGTPKETQYF
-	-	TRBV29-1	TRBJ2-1	TGCAGCGTGGAACGGGCAGGGAATGAGCAGTTCTTC	CSVERAGNEQFF
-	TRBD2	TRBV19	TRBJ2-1	TGTGCCAGTAGTTCGCGGACTAGCGGGAGGGGTGAGCAGTTCTTC	CASSSRTSGRGEQFF
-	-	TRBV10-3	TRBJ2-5	TGTGCCATCAGTGAGCCGGGGGAGTTGCGCGAGACCCAGTACTTC	CAISEPGELRETQYF
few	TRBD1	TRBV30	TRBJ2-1	TGTGCCTGGAGTGTCCGCCTGACAGGGCGGTACAATGAGCAGTTCTTC	CAWSVRLTGRYNEQFF
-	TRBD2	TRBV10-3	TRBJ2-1	TGTGCCATCAGTTTTCCGATGATAGCGGGAGATACGAGTGTGAATGAGCAGTTCTTC	CAISFPMIAGDTSVNEQFF
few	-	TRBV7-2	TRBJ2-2	TGTGCCAGCAGCTTCTGGAGAACCGGGGAGCTGTTTTTT	CASSFWRTGELFF
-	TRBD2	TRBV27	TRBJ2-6	TGTGCCAGCCGAGGGGCTAGCGGAACAGGTGGGGCCAACGTCCTGACTTTC	CASRGASGTGGANVLTF
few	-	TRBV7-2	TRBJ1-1	TGTGCCAGCAGCTTAGATGCGGGGGGCGTTGAAGCTTTCTTT	CASSLDAGGVEAFF
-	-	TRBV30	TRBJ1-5	TGTGCCTGGAGTGTACGGGGAATAGGCAATCAGCCCCAGCATTTT	CAWSVRGIGNQPQHF
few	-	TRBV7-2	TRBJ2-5	TGTGCCAGCAGCCGGTACCAAGAGACCCAGTACTTC	CASSRYQETQYF
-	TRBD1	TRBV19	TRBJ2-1	TGTGCCAGTAGACGGGACAGGGACTACAATGAGCAGTTCTTC	CASRRDRDYNEQFF
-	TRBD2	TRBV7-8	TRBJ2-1	TGTGCCAGCAGCTTCCGACTAGCGGACTCCTACAATGAGCAGTTCTTC	CASSFRLADSYNEQFF
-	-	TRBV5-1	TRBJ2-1	TGCGCCAGCCGGGGGCGGGAGTCCCCCCATGAGCAGTTCTTC	CASRGRESPHEQFF
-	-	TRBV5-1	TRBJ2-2	TGCGCCAGCAGCTTGTCCCCCGGGAGTGGGGGAAAAACCGGGGAGCTGTTTTTT	CASSLSPGSGGKTGELFF
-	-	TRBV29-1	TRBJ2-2	TGCAGCGTTGACGAGGGTAACACCGGGGAGCTGTTTTTT	CSVDEGNTGELFF
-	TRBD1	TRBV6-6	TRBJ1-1	TGTGCCAGCAGTGTGGGACAGAGGAACACTGAAGCTTTCTTT	CASSVGQRNTEAFF
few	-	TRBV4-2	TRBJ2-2	TGTGCCAGCAGCCAAATAGGGGGGGCGAACACCGGGGAGCTGTTTTTT	CASSQIGGANTGELFF
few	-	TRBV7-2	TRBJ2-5	TGTGCCAGCAGCTTAGATTCTTACGGGAGCGGTTGGGAGACCCAGTACTTC	CASSLDSYGSGWETQYF
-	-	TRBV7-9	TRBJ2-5	TGTGCCAGCAGCTCGACCAGCGGGGAGACCCAGTACTTC	CASSSTSGETQYF
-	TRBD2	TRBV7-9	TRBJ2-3	TGTGCCAGCAGCCGCCGGACTAGCGGGAGGAAAACAGATACGCAGTATTTT	CASSRRTSGRKTDTQYF
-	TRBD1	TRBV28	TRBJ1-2	TGTGCCAGCAGTTTATGGACAGGGGGCCGGTATGGCTACACCTTC	CASSLWTGGRYGYTF
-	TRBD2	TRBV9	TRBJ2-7	TGTGCCAGCAGCGTAGGGGCTAGCGGGGCCTACGAGCAGTACTTC	CASSVGASGAYEQYF
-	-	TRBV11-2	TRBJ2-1	TGTGCCAGCAGCTTATCGTACAATGAGCAGTTCTTC	CASSLSYNEQFF
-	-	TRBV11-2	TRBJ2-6	TGTGCCAGCAGCTTATATGCAGGGATGACTTTC	CASSLYAGMTF
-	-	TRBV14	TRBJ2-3	TGTGCCAGCAGCCTATTGTCAGATACGCAGTATTTT	CASSLLSDTQYF
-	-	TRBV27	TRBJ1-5	TGTGCCAGCAGTCCTCACACGTATCAGCCCCAGCATTTT	CASSPHTYQPQHF
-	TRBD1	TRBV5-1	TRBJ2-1	TGCGCCAGCAGCTTAGGGACAGGGGGAGGGAATGAGCAGTTCTTC	CASSLGTGGGNEQFF
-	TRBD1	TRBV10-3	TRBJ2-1	TGTGCCACGAGGGGACAGGGTGATGGGGGCCTCGGTCGGAATGAGCAGTTCTTC	CATRGQGDGGLGRNEQFF
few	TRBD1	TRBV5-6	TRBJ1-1	TGTGCCAGCAGCTTGCGGACAGGGGGAAACACTGAAGCTTTCTTT	CASSLRTGGNTEAFF
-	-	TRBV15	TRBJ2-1	TGTGCCACCAGCAGCGCGGACGGGGTCGGTGGGCAGTTCTTC	CATSSADGVGGQFF
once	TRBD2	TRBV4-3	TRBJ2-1	TGCGCCAGCAGCCCTTGGACTAGCGGGAAGTCGAATGAGCAGTTCTTC	CASSPWTSGKSNEQFF
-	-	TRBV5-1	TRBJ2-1	TGCGCCAGCAGCTTGGACTCAGGGATTATCCAGTTCTTC	CASSLDSGIIQFF
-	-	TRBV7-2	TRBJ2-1	TGTGCCAGCAGCTCTCGGAAGTTGTCAGCGGGTTTAAACGGTGAGCAGTTCTTC	CASSSRKLSAGLNGEQFF
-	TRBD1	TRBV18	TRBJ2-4	TGTGCCAGCTCACCTAGGACAGGCGTCCTAGCCAAAAACATTCAGTACTTC	CASSPRTGVLAKNIQYF
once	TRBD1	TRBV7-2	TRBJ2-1	TGTGCCAGCAGCGCGACAGGGCCCAGGAACCAGCAGTTCTTC	CASSATGPRNQQFF
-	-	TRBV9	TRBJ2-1	TGTGCCAGCAGCGCCTTCCACATCGATGAGCAGTTCTTC	CASSAFHIDEQFF
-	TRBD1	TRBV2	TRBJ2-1	TGTGCCAGCAGGGGACAGGCCAATGAGCAGTTCTTC	CASRGQANEQFF
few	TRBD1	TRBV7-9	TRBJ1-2	TGTGCCAGCAGCGTCCCGGGACAGGACAACTATGGCTACACCTTC	CASSVPGQDNYGYTF
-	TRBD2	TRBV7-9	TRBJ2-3	TGTGCCAGCAGCTCAACTAGCGGGAGGGGAGATACGCAGTATTTT	CASSSTSGRGDTQYF
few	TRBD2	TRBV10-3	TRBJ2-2	TGTGCCATCAGTCCGACTAGCGCCGCGAACACCGGGGAGCTGTTTTTT	CAISPTSAANTGELFF
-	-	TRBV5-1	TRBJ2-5	TGCGCCAGCACCTCAGGGTCAACCGGAGAGACCCAGTACTTC	CASTSGSTGETQYF
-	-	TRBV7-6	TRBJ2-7	TGTGCCAGCAGCCGGGGGCAGGGGGTCTACGAGCAGTACTTC	CASSRGQGVYEQYF
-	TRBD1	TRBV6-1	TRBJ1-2	TGTGCCAGCAGTGAGACAGGGTCCTATGGCTACACCTTC	CASSETGSYGYTF
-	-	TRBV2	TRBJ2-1	TGTGCCAGCACCACAAGGAGCCCAAGATACAATGAGCAGTTCTTC	CASTTRSPRYNEQFF
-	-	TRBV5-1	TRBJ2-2	TGCGCCAGCAGGGCATGGGGCCTGCCCGGGGAGCTGTTTTTT	CASRAWGLPGELFF
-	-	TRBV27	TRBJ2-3	TGTGCCAGCAGTTCCACAGCTAGCAGCCGGGGCACAGATACGCAGTATTTT	CASSSTASSRGTDTQYF
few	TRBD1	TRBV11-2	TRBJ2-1	TGTGCCAGCAGCTGGGGGTCCGGGACAGGGTACGAGCAGTTCTTC	CASSWGSGTGYEQFF
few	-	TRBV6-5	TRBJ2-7	TGTGCCAGCAGTTTCCTTCAGGGGCCCCTTTACGAGCAGTACTTC	CASSFLQGPLYEQYF
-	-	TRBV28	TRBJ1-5	TGTGCCAGCAGTTTGGTACAGGTCAACCAGCCCCAGCATTTT	CASSLVQVNQPQHF
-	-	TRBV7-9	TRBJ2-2	TGTGCCAGCAGCCTGGTCACACCGAAGGGGACCGGGGAGCTGTTTTTT	CASSLVTPKGTGELFF
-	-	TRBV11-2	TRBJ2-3	TGTGCCAGCAGCTTAGGCGGGACCCGCACAGATACGCAGTATTTT	CASSLGGTRTDTQYF
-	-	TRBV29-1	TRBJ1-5	TGCAGCGTTGGTGGTGGGCGAAATCAGCCCCAGCATTTT	CSVGGGRNQPQHF